This T cell receptor (beta chain) is from a study of blood T cell repertoires in COVID-19. CDR1 and CDR2 from the germline V gene are WNHNN and SYGVQD (reference sequence). Trimming took 6 bases from V and 4 from J; bases not matched to a gene: 8. The CDR3 sequence is 15 residues long. Clones were sequenced by immunoSEQ multiplex PCR, and TCRdb holds only the in-frame ones, with some missing. The data show 250,000 or so clones, around 90% seen once. Sequenced input: peripheral blood. This receptor was taken from a woman in her 40s who had recovered from COVID-19. The J gene is TRBJ1-3, the V gene TRBV10-1, with 8 bases lining up with TRBD1. The CDR3 here is CASSGGQDQGNTIYF. The CDR3 DNA reads TGCGCCAGCAGCGGGGGACAGGATCAGGGAAACACCATATATTTT.